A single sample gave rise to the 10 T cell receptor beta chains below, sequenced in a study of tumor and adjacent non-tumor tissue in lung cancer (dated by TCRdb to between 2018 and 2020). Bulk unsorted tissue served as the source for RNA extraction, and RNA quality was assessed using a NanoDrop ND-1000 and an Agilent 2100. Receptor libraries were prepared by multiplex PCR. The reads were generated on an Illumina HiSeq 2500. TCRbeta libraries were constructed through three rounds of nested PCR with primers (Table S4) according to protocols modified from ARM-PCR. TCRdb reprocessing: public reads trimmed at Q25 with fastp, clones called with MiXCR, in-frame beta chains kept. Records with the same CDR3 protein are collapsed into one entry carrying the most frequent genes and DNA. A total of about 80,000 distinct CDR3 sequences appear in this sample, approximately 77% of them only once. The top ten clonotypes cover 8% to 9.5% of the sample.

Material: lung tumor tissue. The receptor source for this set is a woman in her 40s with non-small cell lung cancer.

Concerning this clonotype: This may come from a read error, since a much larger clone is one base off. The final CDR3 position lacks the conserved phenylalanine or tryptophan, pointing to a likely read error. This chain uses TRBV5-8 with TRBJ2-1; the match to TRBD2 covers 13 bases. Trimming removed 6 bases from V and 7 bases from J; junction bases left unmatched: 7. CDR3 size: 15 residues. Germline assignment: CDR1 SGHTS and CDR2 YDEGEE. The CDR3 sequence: CASNLLAGGRNEQFL. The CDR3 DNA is TGTGCCAGCAACCTACTAGCGGGGGGGAGGAATGAGCAGTTCTTA.

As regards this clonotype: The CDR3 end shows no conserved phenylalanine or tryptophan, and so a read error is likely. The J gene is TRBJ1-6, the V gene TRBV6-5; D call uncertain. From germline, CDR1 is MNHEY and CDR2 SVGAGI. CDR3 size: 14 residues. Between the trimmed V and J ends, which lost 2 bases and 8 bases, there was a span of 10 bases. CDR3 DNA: TGTGCCAGCAGTTACGAGGGTGTAGATTCACCCCTCCACTCT. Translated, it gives CASSYEGVDSPLHS.

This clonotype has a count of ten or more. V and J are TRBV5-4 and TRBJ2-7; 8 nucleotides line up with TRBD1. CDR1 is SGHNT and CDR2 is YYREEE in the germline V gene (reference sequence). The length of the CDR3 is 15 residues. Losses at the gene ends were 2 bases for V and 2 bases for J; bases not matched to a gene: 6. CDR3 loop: CASSFGTGYAYEQYF. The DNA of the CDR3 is TGTGCCAGCAGCTTCGGGACAGGTTATGCCTACGAGCAGTACTTC.

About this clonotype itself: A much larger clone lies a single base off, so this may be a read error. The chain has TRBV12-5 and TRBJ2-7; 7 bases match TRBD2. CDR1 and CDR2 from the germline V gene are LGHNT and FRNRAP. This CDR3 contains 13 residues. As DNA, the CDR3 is TGTGCTAATGGTTTCCAAGCGGGATCCGAGCAGTACTTC. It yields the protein CANGFQAGSEQYF.

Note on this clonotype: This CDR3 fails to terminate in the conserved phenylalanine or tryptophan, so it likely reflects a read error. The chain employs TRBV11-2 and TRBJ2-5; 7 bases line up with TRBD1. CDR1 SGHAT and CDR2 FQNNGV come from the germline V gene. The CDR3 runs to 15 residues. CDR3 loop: CVSTKFGQVQETQYL. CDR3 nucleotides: TGTGTCAGCACCAAATTCGGACAGGTACAAGAGACCCAGTACTTA.

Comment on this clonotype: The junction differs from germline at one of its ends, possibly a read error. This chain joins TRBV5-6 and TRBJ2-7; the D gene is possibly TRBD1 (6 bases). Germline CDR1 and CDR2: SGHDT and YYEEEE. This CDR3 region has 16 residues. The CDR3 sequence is CAISLMGARRVYEQCF. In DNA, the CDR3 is TGTGCCATCAGCTTGATGGGGGCCCGACGAGTATACGAGCAGTGCTTC.

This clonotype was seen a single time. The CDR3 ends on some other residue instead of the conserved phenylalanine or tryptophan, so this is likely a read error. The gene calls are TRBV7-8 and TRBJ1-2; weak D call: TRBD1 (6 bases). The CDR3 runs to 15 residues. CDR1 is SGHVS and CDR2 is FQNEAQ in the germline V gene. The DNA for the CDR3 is TGCGCCAGCAGCTCCCAGACTGGACAGAACTATGGCTACACCTTA. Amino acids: CASSSQTGQNYGYTL.

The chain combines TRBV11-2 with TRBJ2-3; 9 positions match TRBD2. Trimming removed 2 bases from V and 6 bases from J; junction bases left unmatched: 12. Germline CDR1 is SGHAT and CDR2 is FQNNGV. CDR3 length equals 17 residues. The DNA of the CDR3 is TGTGCCAGCAGCTTAATTGGCGGGGGGGAAAGCATGGATACGCAGTATTTT. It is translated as CASSLIGGGESMDTQYF. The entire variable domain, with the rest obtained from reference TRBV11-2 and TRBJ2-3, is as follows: EAGVAQSPRYKIIEKRQSVAFWCNPISGHATLYWYQQILGQGPKLLIQFQNNGVVDDSQLPKDRFSAERLKGVDSTLKIQPAKLEDSAVYLCASSLIGGGESMDTQYFGPGTRLTVL.

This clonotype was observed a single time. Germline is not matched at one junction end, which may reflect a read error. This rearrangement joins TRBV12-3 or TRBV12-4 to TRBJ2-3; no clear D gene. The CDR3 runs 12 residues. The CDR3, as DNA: TGTGCCAGCGGTTTTCAGGTAGATACACAGTATTTT. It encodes CASGFQVDTQYF.

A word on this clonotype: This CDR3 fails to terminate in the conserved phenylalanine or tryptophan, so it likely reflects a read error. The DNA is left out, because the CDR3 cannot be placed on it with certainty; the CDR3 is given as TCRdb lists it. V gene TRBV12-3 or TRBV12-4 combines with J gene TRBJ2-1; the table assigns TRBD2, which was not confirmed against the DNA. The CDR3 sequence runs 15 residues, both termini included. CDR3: CDSIPVSGTDNEQLY.